What follows are 8 T cell receptor beta chains derived from one specimen sequenced in a study of blood T cell repertoires in COVID-19. Assay used: immunoSEQ multiplex PCR; TCRdb lists only in-frame clones, some missing. The sample includes under 300,000 clones, approximately 83% seen only once; the top ten take 3% to 4%. Source material: PBMCs or T cells enriched from blood (not recorded which). All receptors come from a woman in her 40s with acute COVID-19.

The V gene is TRBV12-3 or TRBV12-4, the J gene TRBJ2-5; a possible D gene is TRBD1 (6 bases). V shed 6 bases and J shed 4 bases, with 9 bases lying between them. This CDR3 has 12 amino acids. The CDR3, as DNA: TGTGCCAGCAGCTTGGGGGCAGAGACCCAGTACTTC. Protein sequence: CASSLGAETQYF.

V usage is TRBV19 and J usage is TRBJ2-1; D is undetermined. V shed 6 bases and J shed 0 bases, with 9 bases lying between them. Germline CDR1 LNHDA, CDR2 SQIVND (reference sequence). The CDR3 extends over 14 amino acids. In DNA, the CDR3 is TGTGCCAGTAGGGCGGCTAGCTCCTACAATGAGCAGTTCTTC. It codes for CASRAASSYNEQFF. The whole variable domain, filled in from reference TRBV19 and TRBJ2-1, reads DGGITQSPKYLFRKEGQNVTLSCEQNLNHDAMYWYRQDPGQGLRLIYYSQIVNDFQKGDIAEGYSVSREKKESFPLTVTSAQKNPTAFYLCASRAASSYNEQFFGPGTRLTVL.

This chain links TRBV24-1 with TRBJ2-1; a weak D match, TRBD2 (5 bases). The V end lost 6 bases, the J end lost 10 bases, and 12 bases lay between the germline ends. CDR3 size: 12 residues. Germline CDR1 KGHDR, CDR2 SFDVKD. DNA for the CDR3: TGTGCCACCAGTCTCAGCGGAGAAGAGCAGTTCTTC. It yields the protein CATSLSGEEQFF.

V and J are TRBV15 and TRBJ2-4; D possibly corresponds to TRBD2 (6 bases). The V gene's germline CDR1 is LNHNV and CDR2 YYDKDF (reference sequence). Trimming pared 3 bases from V and 0 bases from J, leaving 9 bases between. This CDR3 has 15 residues. CDR3 sequence: CATSRPGLAKNIQYF. In DNA form, the CDR3 reads TGTGCCACCAGCAGGCCGGGACTAGCCAAAAACATTCAGTACTTC.

The rearrangement uses TRBV11-2 and TRBJ2-1, with a weak D call TRBD2 (5 bases). Germline CDR1 SGHAT, CDR2 FQNNGV. CDR3 length equals 15 residues. Deletions cut 3 bases from V and 2 bases from J, with 11 bases between. CDR3 coding DNA: TGTGCCAGCAGCTTCCAGGCGGGCACCTACAATGAGCAGTTCTTC. It yields the protein CASSFQAGTYNEQFF.

About this clone: The junction departs from germline at one end; a sequencing error may be responsible. The genes are TRBV7-9 and TRBJ1-2, with 8 positions matching TRBD1. Looked up from germline, CDR1 is SEHNR and CDR2 is FQNEAQ (reference sequence). The CDR3 spans 10 residues. CDR3 coding DNA: TGTGCCAGCAGCACAGACAGGGGCGCCTTC. This gives the protein CASSTDRGAF.

The gene calls are TRBV4-1 and TRBJ1-1, with D maybe TRBD1 (5 bases). Germline V gene sequence: CDR1 MGHRA, CDR2 YSYEKL. V was trimmed by 2 bases and J by 2 bases, leaving 12 bases between them. The CDR3 extends over 15 amino acids. CDR3 bases: TGCGCCAGCAGCCAAAGGGACGGGACTAACACTGAAGCTTTCTTT. Translated: CASSQRDGTNTEAFF.

V and J are TRBV30 and TRBJ2-1; D possibly corresponds to TRBD2 (6 bases). The CDR3 covers 13 residues. CDR1 and CDR2 (germline): GTSNPN, SVGIG (reference sequence). V was cut by 2 bases and J by 5 bases, with 10 bases left in between. CDR3 residues: CAWSLERDNEQFF. The CDR3 nucleotides are TGTGCCTGGAGTCTCGAGCGGGACAATGAGCAGTTCTTC.